The following is a T cell receptor (beta chain) sequence with its context. Its antigen is undetermined. This sample includes further DNA sequences coding for the same CDR3. The CDR3 loop spans 14 amino acids. J lost 4 bases, V lost 0 bases, and 0 bases had no gene match. CDR1 and CDR2 from the germline V gene are MNHEY and SVGAGI. This record comes from a study of beta chain features in type 1 diabetes. Findings and caveats of the study: Type 1 diabetes patients had fewer VDJ junction insertions and more deletions.

Expressed TCRB transcripts were sequenced, since all the RNA that had been isolated was reverse transcribed. TCRdb's copy holds only in-frame clones and misses some; the assay was immunoSEQ multiplex PCR. The sample lists under 950,000 clones; roughly 15% were seen once. By way of CD45RO/CCR7/CD25/CD127/CD95/CD27, the CD4+ regulatory, stem cell-like memory, central memory and naive cells were sorted. Over 98% purity was reached by all sorted populations. The chain carries TRBV6-5 and TRBJ2-7, with 10 bases that match TRBD2. Sequences were obtained from naive CD4+ T cells from blood. This TCR was sampled from a young woman in good health. The CDR3 loop reads CASSYSSGRYEQYF. DNA for the CDR3: TGTGCCAGCAGTTACTCTAGCGGGAGGTACGAGCAGTACTTC.